Given below is one T cell receptor (beta chain) in context. Different DNA sequences within this sample yield the same CDR3. The length of the CDR3 is 12 residues. Germline V gene sequence: CDR1 SQVTM, CDR2 ANQGSEA. V lost 6 bases and J lost 7, with 10 bases in between. The data stem from a study of CD8+ T cells in alopecia areata. Looking at the study overall: Twice daily, treated patients received 5 to 10 mg of oral tofacitinib.

It was cDNA, reverse transcribed from extracted RNA, that served as the sequencing template. TCRdb's table, derived via immunoSEQ multiplex PCR, lists solely in-frame clones and lacks some. This table has 130,000 or so clones, 49% appearing once. The rearrangement joins TRBV29-1 to TRBJ1-6; D gene unclear. The receptor's source is a human donor with alopecia areata. The sequencing used CD8+ T cells sorted from blood, collected at week 0. The CDR3: CSVLDGNSPLHF. In nucleotides, the CDR3 is TGCAGCGTATTGGACGGGAATTCACCCCTCCACTTT.